The sample holds many counts of the clone carrying this T cell receptor beta chain. Its antigen remains unknown. Unmatched junction bases numbered 7, after V lost 1 base and J lost 6 bases. Germline V gene data show CDR1 as SGHDT and CDR2 as YYEEEE. The length of the CDR3 is 15 residues. Template switching (which added a universal primer site) was used, and cDNA carried unique molecular identifiers. TCRdb itself ran the 5' RACE reads through MiXCR, one entry per CDR3 protein. The sample includes 200,000 to 300,000 distinct CDR3 sequences, about 10% of them seen just once. This sample was included in a study of identical twins. Study results and limitations: Surplus twin overlap in beta out-of-frame sequences was less pronounced.

The sequenced sample was memory T cells sorted from blood. The chain recombines TRBV5-6 with TRBJ2-1, with 7 bases aligning to TRBD2. This receptor was identified in a man between 50 and 59 years old in good health. The CDR3 coding sequence is TGTGCCAGCAGCTTGCTTAGCGGGTCCCCCAATGAGCAGTTCTTC. Its translation: CASSLLSGSPNEQFF.